The present T cell receptor (beta chain) was sequenced within a study of metastatic and nonmetastatic thyroid tumors. Overall study context: Samples came from malignant and benign thyroid patients, and repertoires were compared across blood and tumor or nodule tissue.

The V and J ends lost 0 bases and 1 base, in that order; junction bases with no gene match: 7. CDR3 length: 16 amino acids. Germline V gene sequence: CDR1 DFQATT, CDR2 SNEGSKA (reference sequence). All patients were treatment-naive before thyroid surgery. Study-level findings and limits: Across blood and tumor, TCR beta diversity in malignant thyroid tumors was reportedly significantly higher than in benign nodules.

A word on this clone: No antigen is known for it.

With MiXCR, TCRdb reprocessed the PCR reads. Counted here are fewer than 5,000 clones, around 35% occurring once; the ten biggest clones make up around 48%. This receptor was taken from a male donor with papillary thyroid cancer or a benign thyroid nodule (not recorded which). Some clones in this sample may be carry-over from other donors' samples. Sequenced input: adjacent normal tissue. J is TRBJ2-3 and V is TRBV20-1, with TRBD2 matching over 7 bases. Here the CDR3 reads CSARDLGGTGTDTQYF. Here the CDR3 DNA reads TGCAGTGCTAGAGATCTCGGGGGGACTGGCACAGATACGCAGTATTTT.